This entry features one TCR beta chain sequence. Germline V gene data show CDR1 as MNHEY and CDR2 as SVGAGI. The CDR3 is 14 amino acids. The ends were cut back, 6 bases at V and 8 bases at J, with 19 bases in the middle. Sequenced by immunoSEQ multiplex PCR; TCRdb stores in-frame clones only, minus some. The sample has 350,000 or so clones, about 92% seen once. The record originates from a study of blood T cell repertoires in COVID-19. Study context: Sites in the United States, Italy and Spain provided acute and convalescent COVID-19 samples. From T cells, B-cell-depleted T cells, or PBMCs came the material, which was cDNA or gDNA.

During active infection, Seattle patients enrolled and were then monitored through disease. This chain joins TRBV6-5 and TRBJ1-2; TRBD1 might be the D (6 bases). The receptor was isolated from a woman aged 60-70 years with COVID-19, enrolled during active disease. Sequenced: peripheral blood. The chain's CDR3 is CASSSGGGAGGYTF. CDR3 DNA: TGTGCCAGCAGCTCCGGTGGGGGGGCTGGAGGCTACACCTTC.